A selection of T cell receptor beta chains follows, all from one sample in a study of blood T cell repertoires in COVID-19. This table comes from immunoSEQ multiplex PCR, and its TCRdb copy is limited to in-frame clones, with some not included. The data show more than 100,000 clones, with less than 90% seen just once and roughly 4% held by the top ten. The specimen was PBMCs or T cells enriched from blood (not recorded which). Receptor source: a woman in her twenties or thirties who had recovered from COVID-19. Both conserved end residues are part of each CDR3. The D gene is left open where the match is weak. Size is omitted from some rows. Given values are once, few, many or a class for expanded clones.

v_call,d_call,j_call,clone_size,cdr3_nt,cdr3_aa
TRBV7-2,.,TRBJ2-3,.,TGTGCCAGCAGCTTACTAGATACGCAGTATTTT,CASSLLDTQYF
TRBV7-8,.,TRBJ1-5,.,TGTGCCAGCAGCCTAAAGAGGGTAGGTCAGCCCCAGCATTTT,CASSLKRVGQPQHF
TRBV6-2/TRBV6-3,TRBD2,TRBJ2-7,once,TGTGCCAGCAGTTCCGGGAGGACTAGTTTGATCGAGCAGTACTTC,CASSSGRTSLIEQYF
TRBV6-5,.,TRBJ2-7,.,TGTGCCAGCAGTAATTCACGAGCCTACGAGCAGTACTTC,CASSNSRAYEQYF
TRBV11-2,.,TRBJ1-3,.,TGTGCCAGCAGCTCGGGTCGCAGCTCTGGAAACACCATATATTTT,CASSSGRSSGNTIYF
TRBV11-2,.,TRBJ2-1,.,TGTGCCAGCAGCACCCGACAGCCCGAGCAGTTCTTC,CASSTRQPEQFF
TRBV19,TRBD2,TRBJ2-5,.,TGTGCCAGTAGTATAGGGACTAGCGGGCTGGAGACCCAGTACTTC,CASSIGTSGLETQYF
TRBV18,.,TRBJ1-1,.,TGTGCCAGCTCACCAGGACAAGACACTGAAGCTTTCTTT,CASSPGQDTEAFF
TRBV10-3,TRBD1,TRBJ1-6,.,TGTGCCATCAGGGACAGGGCTAATTCACCCCTCCACTTT,CAIRDRANSPLHF
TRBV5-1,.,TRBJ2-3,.,TGCGCCAGCAGCCTTCAAATAGAGGATACGCAGTATTTT,CASSLQIEDTQYF
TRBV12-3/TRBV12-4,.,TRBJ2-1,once,TGTGCCAGCAGTCATTTCAGTCTCAATGAGCAGTTCTTC,CASSHFSLNEQFF
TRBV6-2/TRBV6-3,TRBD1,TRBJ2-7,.,TGTGCCAGCAGTTTGGGACAGGGAGTCTACGAGCAGTACTTC,CASSLGQGVYEQYF
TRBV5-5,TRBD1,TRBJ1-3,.,TGTGCCAGCAGCCCCGGGACAGGGGGGGACACCATATATTTT,CASSPGTGGDTIYF
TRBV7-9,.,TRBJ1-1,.,TGTGCCAGCAGCTTAGCCGTCAGTAACACTGAAGCTTTCTTT,CASSLAVSNTEAFF
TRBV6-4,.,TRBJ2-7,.,TGTGCCAGTCCTAATACAGGGGGGGACGAGCAGTACTTC,CASPNTGGDEQYF
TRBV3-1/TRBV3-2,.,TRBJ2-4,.,TGTGCCAGCAGCCCCAGGGGCCTAGAGAACATTCAGTACTTC,CASSPRGLENIQYF
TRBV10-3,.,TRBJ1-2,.,TGTGCCATCAGTGAGTCGGTCAGGGTATATGGCTACACCTTC,CAISESVRVYGYTF
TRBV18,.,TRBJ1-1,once,TGTGCCAGCTCACCAGATTACAGGGACCTGAACACTGAAGCTTTCTTT,CASSPDYRDLNTEAFF
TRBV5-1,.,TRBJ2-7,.,TGCGCCAGCAGCTTCGGTTCTCGGGATCCCTACGAGCAGTACTTC,CASSFGSRDPYEQYF
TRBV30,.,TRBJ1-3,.,TGTGCCTGGACGTCGGAATTAAGCGTCTCTGGAAACACCATATATTTT,CAWTSELSVSGNTIYF
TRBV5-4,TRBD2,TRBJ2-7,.,TGTGCCAGCAGCCCAGGGACTAGCGGGAGCCCCTACGAGCAGTACTTC,CASSPGTSGSPYEQYF
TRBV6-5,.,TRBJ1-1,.,TGTGCCAGCAGTAAACGGACAGATTACACTGAAGCTTTCTTT,CASSKRTDYTEAFF
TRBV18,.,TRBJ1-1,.,TGTGCCAGCTCACCCCACGGACAGATAAACACTGAAGCTTTCTTT,CASSPHGQINTEAFF
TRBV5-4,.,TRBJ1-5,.,TGTGCCAGCAGCTTGGAGATTGGCGGGCAGCCCCAGCATTTT,CASSLEIGGQPQHF
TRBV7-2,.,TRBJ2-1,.,TGTGCCAGCAGCTTAGCGCGCACTAGTGAGCAGTTCTTC,CASSLARTSEQFF
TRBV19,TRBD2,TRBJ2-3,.,TGTGCCAGTAGTATCGGCCCTAGCGGGCGGCCGAGTTGGTATTTT,CASSIGPSGRPSWYF
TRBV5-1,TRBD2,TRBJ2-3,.,TGCGCCAGCAGCATAGGGACTAGCGGGGTTTCCACAGATACGCAGTATTTT,CASSIGTSGVSTDTQYF
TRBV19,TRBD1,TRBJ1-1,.,TGTGCCAGTAGTATGCGGACAGGATTTAGGGCTTTCTTT,CASSMRTGFRAFF
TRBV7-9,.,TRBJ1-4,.,TGTGCCAGCAGCGGGGCTGGGACACAACAAAGATACGCAACTAATGAAAAACTGTTTTTT,CASSGAGTQQRYATNEKLFF
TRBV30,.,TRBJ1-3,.,TGTGCCTGGACGCAGGGTAGGGCTGGAAACACCATATATTTT,CAWTQGRAGNTIYF
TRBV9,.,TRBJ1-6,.,TGTGCCAGCAGCCCTAGTTCTTCGGGGTCACCCCTCCACTTT,CASSPSSSGSPLHF
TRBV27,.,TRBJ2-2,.,TGTGCCAGCAGTACTACCACCGGGGAGCTGTTTTTT,CASSTTTGELFF
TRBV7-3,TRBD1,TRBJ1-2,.,TGTGCCAGCAGCTTAACGGGGGACAGGGCGGATGGCTACACCTTC,CASSLTGDRADGYTF
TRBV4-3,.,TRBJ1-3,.,TGCGCCAGCAGCCAAGATTATCGGGGGACCGGCTCTGGAAACACCATATATTTT,CASSQDYRGTGSGNTIYF
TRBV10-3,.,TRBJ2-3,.,TGTGCCATCAGTGGAGTGGGAGCTATAAGGGCGGATACGCAGTATTTT,CAISGVGAIRADTQYF
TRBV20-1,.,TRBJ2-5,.,TGCAGTGCTAGTCTGCCAGGCGGGGTAGCGGGACAGGAGACCCAGTACTTC,CSASLPGGVAGQETQYF
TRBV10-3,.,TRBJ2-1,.,TGTGCCATCAGTGGTGTCGGAGGTTCCTACAATGAGCAGTTCTTC,CAISGVGGSYNEQFF
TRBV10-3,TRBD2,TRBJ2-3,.,TGTGCCATCAGTGACCGACTAGCGGGCACAGATACGCAGTATTTT,CAISDRLAGTDTQYF
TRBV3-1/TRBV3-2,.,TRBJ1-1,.,TGTGCCAGCAGCCGAGACCAGGGTCCTGAAGCTTTCTTT,CASSRDQGPEAFF
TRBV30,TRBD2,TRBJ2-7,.,TGTGCCTGGAGGTCAAGACTAGCGGGAGGGCCCTACGAGCAGTACTTC,CAWRSRLAGGPYEQYF
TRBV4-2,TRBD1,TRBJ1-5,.,TGTGCCAGCAGCCCCGGACAGGGCGGTCAGCCCCAGCATTTT,CASSPGQGGQPQHF
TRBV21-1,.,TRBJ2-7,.,TGTGCCAGCAGCCAAGGGGAGGGGCCCTACGAGCAGTACTTC,CASSQGEGPYEQYF
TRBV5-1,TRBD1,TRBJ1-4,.,TGCGCCAGCAGCTGGGACAGGGCGAATGAAAAACTGTTTTTT,CASSWDRANEKLFF
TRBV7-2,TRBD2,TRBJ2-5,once,TGTGCCAGCAGCTTTAGCGGGAGGGCCGGGGAGACCCAGTACTTC,CASSFSGRAGETQYF
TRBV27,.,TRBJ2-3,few,TGTGCCAGCAGTAACGGACTACTCACAGATACGCAGTATTTT,CASSNGLLTDTQYF
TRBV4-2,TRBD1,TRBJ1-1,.,TGTGCCAGCAGCTCCCCCGGGACAGAGGCTTTCTTT,CASSSPGTEAFF
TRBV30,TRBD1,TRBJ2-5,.,TGTGCCTGGAACAGGGGGCTACAAGAGACCCAGTACTTC,CAWNRGLQETQYF
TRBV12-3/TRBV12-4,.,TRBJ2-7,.,TGTGCCAGCAGTTTGTGGCCGTACGAGCAGTACTTC,CASSLWPYEQYF
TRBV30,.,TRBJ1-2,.,TGTGCCTGGAGGGGGGGAGGGAACTATGGCTACACCTTC,CAWRGGGNYGYTF
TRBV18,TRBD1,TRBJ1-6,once,TGTGCCAGCTCCCAGGGGGCCGCCTATAATTCACCCCTCCACTTT,CASSQGAAYNSPLHF
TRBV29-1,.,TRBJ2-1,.,TGCAGCGTTGACAGACACATAAGCTCCTACAATGAGCAGTTCTTC,CSVDRHISSYNEQFF
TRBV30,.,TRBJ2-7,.,TGTGCCCGGGACAGCGGGGGCTACGAGCAGTACTTC,CARDSGGYEQYF
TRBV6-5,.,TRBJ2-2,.,TGTGCCAGCAGCCGACGCAGGACTAACACCGGGGAGCTGTTTTTT,CASSRRRTNTGELFF
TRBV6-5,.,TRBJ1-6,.,TGTGCCAGCAGTTACAGTCTGGGGGCAGACTCACCCCTCCACTTT,CASSYSLGADSPLHF
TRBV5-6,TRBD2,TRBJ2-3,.,TGTGCCAGCAGCCTCGGGAGGGAGGTCCGGGGCACAGATACGCAGTATTTT,CASSLGREVRGTDTQYF
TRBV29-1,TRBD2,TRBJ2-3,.,TGCAGCGTTGAGTCGTCTAGCGGGACCAGCACAGATACGCAGTATTTT,CSVESSSGTSTDTQYF
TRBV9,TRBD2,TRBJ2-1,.,TGTGCCAGCAGCGTAGGAGCGGGAATAGGAAATGAGCAGTTCTTC,CASSVGAGIGNEQFF
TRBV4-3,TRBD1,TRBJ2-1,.,TGCGCCAGCAGCCACCGTAGGACAGGGCCAATGCCTTTCTCCTACAATGAGCAGTTCTTC,CASSHRRTGPMPFSYNEQFF
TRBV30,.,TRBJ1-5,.,TGTGCCTGGGCCGGGACACCCATTGATAGCAATCAGCCCCAGCATTTT,CAWAGTPIDSNQPQHF
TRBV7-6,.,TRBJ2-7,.,TGTGCCAGCAGCTTAGGCGGGACTCCCGTTTACGAGCAGTACTTC,CASSLGGTPVYEQYF